This record concerns one T cell receptor beta chain sequence. Sequencing used immunoSEQ multiplex PCR; TCRdb keeps in-frame clones, though not all of them. The sample has some 49,000 clones; nearly 95% are singletons. Time point indicated: new active TB diagnosis, blood taken before or within 7 days of starting treatment. The CDR3 consists of 15 residues. V lost 0 bases, J lost 9 bases, and 18 bases lay in between. CDR1 is SGHRS and CDR2 is YFSETQ in the germline V gene. The source of the sample is a study of T cells in tuberculosis. In the study overall: Samples predate treatment or fall within its first 7 days.

The specimen was PBMCs, collected at tuberculosis diagnosis. This clonotype was sampled from an adult with tuberculosis. This chain links TRBV5-1 with TRBJ1-2, with D maybe TRBD1 (5 bases). The CDR3 spells CASSLDAGDGGSYTF. CDR3 bases: TGCGCCAGCAGCTTGGATGCCGGGGACGGGGGTAGCTACACCTTC. Together with reference TRBV5-1 and TRBJ1-2, the CDR3 gives the full variable domain: KAGVTQTPRYLIKTRGQQVTLSCSPISGHRSVSWYQQTPGQGLQFLFEYFSETQRNKGNFPGRFSGRQFSNSRSEMNVSTLELGDSALYLCASSLDAGDGGSYTFGSGTRLTVV.